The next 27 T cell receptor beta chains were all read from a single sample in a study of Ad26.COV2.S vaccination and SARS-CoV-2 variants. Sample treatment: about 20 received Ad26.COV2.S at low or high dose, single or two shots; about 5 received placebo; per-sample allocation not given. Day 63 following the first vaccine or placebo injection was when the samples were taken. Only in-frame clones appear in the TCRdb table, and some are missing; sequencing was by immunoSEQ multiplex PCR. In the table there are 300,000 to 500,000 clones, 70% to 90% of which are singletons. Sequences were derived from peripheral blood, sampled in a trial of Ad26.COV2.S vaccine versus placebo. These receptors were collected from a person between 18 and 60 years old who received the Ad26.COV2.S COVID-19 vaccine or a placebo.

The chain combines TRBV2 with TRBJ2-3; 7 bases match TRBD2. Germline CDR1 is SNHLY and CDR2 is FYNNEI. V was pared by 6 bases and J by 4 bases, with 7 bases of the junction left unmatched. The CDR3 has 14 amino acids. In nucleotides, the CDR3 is TGTGCCAGCAGCGGACTAGGTTGGGCAGATACGCAGTATTTT. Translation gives CASSGLGWADTQYF.

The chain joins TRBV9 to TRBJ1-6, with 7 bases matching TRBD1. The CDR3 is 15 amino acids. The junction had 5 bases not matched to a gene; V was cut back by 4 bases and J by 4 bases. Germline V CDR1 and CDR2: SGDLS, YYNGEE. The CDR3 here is CASSPKTGYNSPLHF. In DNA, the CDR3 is TGTGCCAGCAGCCCTAAGACAGGGTATAATTCACCCCTCCACTTT.

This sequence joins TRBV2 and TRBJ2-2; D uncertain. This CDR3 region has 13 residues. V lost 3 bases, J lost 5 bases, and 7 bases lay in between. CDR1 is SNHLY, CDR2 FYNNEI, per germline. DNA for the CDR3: TGTGCCAGCAGTGATGGCCGTACCGGGGAGCTGTTTTTT. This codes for CASSDGRTGELFF.

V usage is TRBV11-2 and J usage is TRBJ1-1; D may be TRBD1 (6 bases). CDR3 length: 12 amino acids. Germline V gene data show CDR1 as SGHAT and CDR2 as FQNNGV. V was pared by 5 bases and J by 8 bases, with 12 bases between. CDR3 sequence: CASSPEGGEAFF. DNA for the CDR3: TGTGCCAGCAGCCCTGAGGGGGGCGAAGCTTTCTTT.

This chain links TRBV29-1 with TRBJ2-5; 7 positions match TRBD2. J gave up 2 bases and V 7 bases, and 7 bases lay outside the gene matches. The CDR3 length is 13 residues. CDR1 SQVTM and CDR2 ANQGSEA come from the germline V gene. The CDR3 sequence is CSADRGEQETQYF. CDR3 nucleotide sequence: TGCAGCGCGGACCGGGGGGAACAAGAGACCCAGTACTTC.

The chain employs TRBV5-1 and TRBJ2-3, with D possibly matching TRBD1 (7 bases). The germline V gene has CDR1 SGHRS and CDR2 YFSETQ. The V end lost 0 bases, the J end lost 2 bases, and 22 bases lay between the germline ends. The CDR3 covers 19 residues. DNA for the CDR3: TGCGCCAGCAGCTTGGGGCAGGGGGGAAGCTGGACCCCCACAGATACGCAGTATTTT. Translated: CASSLGQGGSWTPTDTQYF.

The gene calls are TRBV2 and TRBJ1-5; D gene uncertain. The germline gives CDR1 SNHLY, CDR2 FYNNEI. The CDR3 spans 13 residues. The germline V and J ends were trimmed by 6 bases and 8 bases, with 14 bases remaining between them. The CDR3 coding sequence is TGTGCCAGCAGGGGAGACACTGGCGAGCCCCAGCATTTT. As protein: CASRGDTGEPQHF.

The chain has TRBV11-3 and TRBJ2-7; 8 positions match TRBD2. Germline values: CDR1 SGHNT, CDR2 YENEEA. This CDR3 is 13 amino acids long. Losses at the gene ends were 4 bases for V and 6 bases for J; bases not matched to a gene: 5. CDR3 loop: CASSSDREGEQYF. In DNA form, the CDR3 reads TGTGCCAGCAGCTCCGACCGGGAGGGCGAGCAGTACTTC.

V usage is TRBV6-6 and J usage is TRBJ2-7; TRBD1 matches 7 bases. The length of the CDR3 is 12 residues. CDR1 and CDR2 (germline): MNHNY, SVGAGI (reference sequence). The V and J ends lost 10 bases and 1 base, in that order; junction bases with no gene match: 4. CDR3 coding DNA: TGTGCCACCGCGACAGGGTCCTACGAGCAGTACTTC. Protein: CATATGSYEQYF.

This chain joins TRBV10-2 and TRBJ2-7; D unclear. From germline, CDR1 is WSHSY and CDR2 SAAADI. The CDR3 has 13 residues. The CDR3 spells CALAQAMTYEQYF. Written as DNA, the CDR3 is TGCGCTCTCGCGCAGGCAATGACCTACGAGCAGTACTTC.

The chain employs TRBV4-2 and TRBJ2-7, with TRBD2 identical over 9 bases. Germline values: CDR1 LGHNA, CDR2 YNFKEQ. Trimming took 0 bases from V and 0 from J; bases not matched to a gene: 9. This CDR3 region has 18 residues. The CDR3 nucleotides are TGTGCCAGCAGCCAAGAGACTCAGGCTAGCGGGGACTCCTACGAGCAGTACTTC. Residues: CASSQETQASGDSYEQYF.

CDR3 region: CASRLGGLNNEQFF. The CDR3 DNA reads TGTGCCAGCAGGTTGGGGGGACTAAACAATGAGCAGTTCTTC. The rearrangement links TRBV7-9 to TRBJ2-1, with 7 bases that match TRBD2. Unmatched junction bases numbered 7, after V lost 6 bases and J lost 5 bases. This CDR3 spans 14 amino acids. CDR1 and CDR2 from the germline V gene are SEHNR and FQNEAQ (reference sequence).

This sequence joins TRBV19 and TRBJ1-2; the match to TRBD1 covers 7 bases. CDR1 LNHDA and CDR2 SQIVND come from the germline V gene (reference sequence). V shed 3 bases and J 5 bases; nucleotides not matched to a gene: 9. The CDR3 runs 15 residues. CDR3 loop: CASSIQPGQRYGYTF. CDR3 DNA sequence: TGTGCCAGTAGTATCCAACCGGGACAGCGATATGGCTACACCTTC. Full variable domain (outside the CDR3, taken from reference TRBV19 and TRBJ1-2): DGGITQSPKYLFRKEGQNVTLSCEQNLNHDAMYWYRQDPGQGLRLIYYSQIVNDFQKGDIAEGYSVSREKKESFPLTVTSAQKNPTAFYLCASSIQPGQRYGYTFGSGTRLTVV.

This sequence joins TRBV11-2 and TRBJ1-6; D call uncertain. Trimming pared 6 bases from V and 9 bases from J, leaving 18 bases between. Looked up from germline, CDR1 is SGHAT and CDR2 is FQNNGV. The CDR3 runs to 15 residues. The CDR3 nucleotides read TGTGCCAGCAGGGTAATCCGCAGCCAGACTTCACCCCTCCACTTT. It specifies CASRVIRSQTSPLHF.

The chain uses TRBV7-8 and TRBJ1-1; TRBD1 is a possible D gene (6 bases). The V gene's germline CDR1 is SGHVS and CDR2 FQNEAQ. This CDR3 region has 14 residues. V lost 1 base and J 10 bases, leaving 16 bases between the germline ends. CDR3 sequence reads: CASSLVLATGRAFF. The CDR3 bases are TGTGCCAGCAGCTTAGTTCTAGCCACAGGGCGAGCTTTCTTT.

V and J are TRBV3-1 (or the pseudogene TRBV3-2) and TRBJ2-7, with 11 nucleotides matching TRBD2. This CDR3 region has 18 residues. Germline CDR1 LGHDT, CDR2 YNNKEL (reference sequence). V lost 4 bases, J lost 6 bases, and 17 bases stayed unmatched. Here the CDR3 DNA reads TGTGCCAGCAGCCTCAAGAGGGGACTAGCGGCAGAGCCCGGCGAGCAGTACTTC. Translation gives CASSLKRGLAAEPGEQYF.

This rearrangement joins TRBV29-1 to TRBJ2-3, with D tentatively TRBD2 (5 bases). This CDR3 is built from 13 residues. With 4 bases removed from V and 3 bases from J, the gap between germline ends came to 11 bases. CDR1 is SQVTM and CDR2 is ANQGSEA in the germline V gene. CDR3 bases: TGCAGCGTTGCCGGGGAGAGGACAGATACGCAGTATTTT. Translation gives CSVAGERTDTQYF.

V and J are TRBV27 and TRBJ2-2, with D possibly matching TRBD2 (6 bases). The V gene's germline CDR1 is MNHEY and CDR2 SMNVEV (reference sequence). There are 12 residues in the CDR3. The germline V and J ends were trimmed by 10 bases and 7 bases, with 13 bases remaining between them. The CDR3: CAIGGRFGELFF. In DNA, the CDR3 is TGTGCCATCGGAGGGCGCTTCGGGGAGCTGTTTTTT.

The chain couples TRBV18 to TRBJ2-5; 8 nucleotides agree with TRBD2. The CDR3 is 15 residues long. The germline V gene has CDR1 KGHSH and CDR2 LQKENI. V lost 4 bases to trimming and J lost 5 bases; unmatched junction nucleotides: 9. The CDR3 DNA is TGTGCCAGCTCACGGTCTGGTAGCGGGATGGAGACCCAGTACTTC. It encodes CASSRSGSGMETQYF.

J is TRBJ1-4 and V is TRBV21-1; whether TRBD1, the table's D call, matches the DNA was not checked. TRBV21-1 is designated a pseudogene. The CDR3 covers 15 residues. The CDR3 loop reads CASSSPGTGTEKLFF. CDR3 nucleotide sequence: TGTGCCAGCAGCTCCCCCGGGACAGGTACTGAAAAACTGTTTTTT.

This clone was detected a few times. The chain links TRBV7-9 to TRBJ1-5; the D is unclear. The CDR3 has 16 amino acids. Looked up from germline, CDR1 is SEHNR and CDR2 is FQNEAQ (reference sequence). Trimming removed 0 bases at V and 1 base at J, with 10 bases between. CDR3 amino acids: CASSLAQVGSNQPQHF. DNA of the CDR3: TGTGCCAGCAGCTTAGCGCAGGTAGGGAGCAATCAGCCCCAGCATTTT. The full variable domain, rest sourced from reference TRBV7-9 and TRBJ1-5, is DTGVSQNPRHKITKRGQNVTFRCDPISEHNRLYWYRQTLGQGPEFLTYFQNEAQLEKSRLLSDRFSAERPKGSFSTLEIQRTEQGDSAMYLCASSLAQVGSNQPQHFGDGTRLSIL.

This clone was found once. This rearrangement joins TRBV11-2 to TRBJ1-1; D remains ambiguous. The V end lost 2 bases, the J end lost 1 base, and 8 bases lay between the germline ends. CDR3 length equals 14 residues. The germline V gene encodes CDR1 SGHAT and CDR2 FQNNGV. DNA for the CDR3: TGTGCCAGCAGCTTATTTCCGGAGAACACTGAAGCTTTCTTT. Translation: CASSLFPENTEAFF.

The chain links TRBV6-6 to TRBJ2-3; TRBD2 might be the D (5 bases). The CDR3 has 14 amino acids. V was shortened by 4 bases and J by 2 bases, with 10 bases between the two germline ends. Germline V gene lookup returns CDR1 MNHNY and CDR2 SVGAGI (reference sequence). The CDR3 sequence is CASSSGLATDTQYF. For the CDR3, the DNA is TGTGCCAGCAGTTCCGGACTGGCCACAGATACGCAGTATTTT.

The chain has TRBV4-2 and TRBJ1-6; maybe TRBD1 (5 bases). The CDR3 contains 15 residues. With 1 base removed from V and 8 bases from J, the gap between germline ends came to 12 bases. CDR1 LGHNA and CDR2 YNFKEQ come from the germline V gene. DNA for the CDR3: TGTGCCAGCAGCCAAGCGGCAGGGAGCGATTCACCCCTCCACTTT. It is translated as CASSQAAGSDSPLHF.

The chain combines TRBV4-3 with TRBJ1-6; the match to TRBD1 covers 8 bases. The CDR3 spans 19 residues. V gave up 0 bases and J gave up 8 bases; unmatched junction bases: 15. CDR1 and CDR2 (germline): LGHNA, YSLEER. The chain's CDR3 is CASSQDRPRGRPLHSPLHF. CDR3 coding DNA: TGCGCCAGCAGCCAAGATAGACCCAGGGGGCGCCCACTCCATTCACCCCTCCACTTT.

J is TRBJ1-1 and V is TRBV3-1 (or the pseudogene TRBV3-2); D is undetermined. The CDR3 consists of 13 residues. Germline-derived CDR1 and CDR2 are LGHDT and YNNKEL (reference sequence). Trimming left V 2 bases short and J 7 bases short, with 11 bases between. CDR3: CASSQPSSGEAFF. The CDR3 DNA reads TGTGCCAGCAGCCAACCCTCGTCGGGTGAAGCTTTCTTT.

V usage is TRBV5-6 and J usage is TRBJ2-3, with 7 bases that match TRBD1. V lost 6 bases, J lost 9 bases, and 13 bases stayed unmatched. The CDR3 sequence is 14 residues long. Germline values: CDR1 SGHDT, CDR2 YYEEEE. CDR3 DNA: TGTGCCAGCACCCGAGGGGCAGGGGGTGGGACGCAGTATTTT. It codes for CASTRGAGGGTQYF.